This TCR beta chain stems from a study of response to subunit inactivated influenza vaccine. Findings and limits, study-wide: Every seasonal influenza vaccination brings in few new T cells, the authors suggested.

TCRdb used MiXCR to reprocess the RT-PCR reads, holding one entry per CDR3 protein. The sample shows about 620,000 distinct CDR3 sequences, 10% to 15% of them seen only once. In regard to this clonotype: Its antigen is not known.

Here the sequenced sample was PBMCs from blood, taken on the day of vaccination. This sequence was found in a man aged 45-65 years who received an inactivated influenza vaccine.

CDR3 sequence (DNA): TGCAGTGCTGCCAGACTAGCGGCCTACAATGAGCAGTTCTTC. Encoded protein: CSAARLAAYNEQFF. The V call is TRBV20-1, the J call TRBJ2-1; 9 nucleotides align to TRBD2. This CDR3 comprises 14 residues. The J segment lost 2 bases and the V segment lost 5 bases, leaving 4 bases of the junction unmatched. Germline V lookup: CDR1 DFQATT, CDR2 SNEGSKA (reference sequence).